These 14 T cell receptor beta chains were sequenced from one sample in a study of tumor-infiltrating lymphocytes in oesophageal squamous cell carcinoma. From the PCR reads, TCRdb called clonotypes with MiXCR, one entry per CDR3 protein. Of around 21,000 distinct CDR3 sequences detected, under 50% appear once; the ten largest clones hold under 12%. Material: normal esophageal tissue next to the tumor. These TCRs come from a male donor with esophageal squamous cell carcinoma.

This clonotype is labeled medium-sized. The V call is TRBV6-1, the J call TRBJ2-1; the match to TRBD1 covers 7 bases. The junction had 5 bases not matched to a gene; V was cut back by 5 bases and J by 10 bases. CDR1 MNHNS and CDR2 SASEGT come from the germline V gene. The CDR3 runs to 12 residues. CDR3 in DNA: TGTGCCAGCAGTTCCCAGGGGGACGAGCAGTTCTTC. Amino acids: CASSSQGDEQFF.

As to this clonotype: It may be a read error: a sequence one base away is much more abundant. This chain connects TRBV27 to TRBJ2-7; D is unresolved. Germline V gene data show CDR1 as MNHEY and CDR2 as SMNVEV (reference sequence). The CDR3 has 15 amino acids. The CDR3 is CASSVSGLLGYEQYF. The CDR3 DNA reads TGTGCCAGCAGTGTATCCGGGCTCCTGGGTTACGAGCAGTACTTC.

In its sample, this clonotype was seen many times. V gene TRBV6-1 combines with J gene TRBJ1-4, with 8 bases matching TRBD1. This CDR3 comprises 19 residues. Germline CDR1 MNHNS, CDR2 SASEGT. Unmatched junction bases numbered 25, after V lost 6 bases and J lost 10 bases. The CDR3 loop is CASRIHGNLATGGGGKLFF. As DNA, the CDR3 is TGTGCCAGCAGAATACATGGCAACCTCGCCACAGGGGGTGGGGGAAAACTGTTTTTT.

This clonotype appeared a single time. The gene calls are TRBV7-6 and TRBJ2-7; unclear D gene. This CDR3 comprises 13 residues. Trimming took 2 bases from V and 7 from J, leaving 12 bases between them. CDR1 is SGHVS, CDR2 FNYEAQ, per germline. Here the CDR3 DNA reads TGTGCCAGCAGCTTACCGGCCGGCGATGAGCAGTACTTC. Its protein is CASSLPAGDEQYF. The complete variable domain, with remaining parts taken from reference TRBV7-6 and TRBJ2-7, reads GAGVSQSPRYKVTKRGQDVALRCDPISGHVSLYWYRQALGQGPEFLTYFNYEAQQDKSGLPNDRFSAERPEGSISTLTIQRTEQRDSAMYRCASSLPAGDEQYFGPGTRLTVT.

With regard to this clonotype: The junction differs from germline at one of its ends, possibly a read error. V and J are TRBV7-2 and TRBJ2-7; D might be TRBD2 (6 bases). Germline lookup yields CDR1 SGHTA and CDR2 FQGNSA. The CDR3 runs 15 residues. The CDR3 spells CASSLVAGKVSPLHF. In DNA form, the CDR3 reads TGTGCCAGCAGCTTAGTGGCGGGGAAGGTGTCACCCCTCCACTTC.

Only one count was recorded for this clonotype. This CDR3 is CASSLLAGLAGELFF. CDR3 in DNA: TGTGCCAGCAGTTTGCTAGCGGGACTGGCCGGGGAGCTGTTTTTT. The rearrangement uses TRBV28 and TRBJ2-2; 9 bases are a match to TRBD2. The junction had 5 bases not matched to a gene; V was cut back by 3 bases and J by 6 bases. Germline CDR1 reads MDHEN; CDR2 reads SYDVKM. The CDR3 extends over 15 amino acids.

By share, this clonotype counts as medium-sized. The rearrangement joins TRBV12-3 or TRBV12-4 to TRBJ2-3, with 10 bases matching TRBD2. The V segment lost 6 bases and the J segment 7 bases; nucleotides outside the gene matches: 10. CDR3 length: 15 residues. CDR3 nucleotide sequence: TGTGCCAGCAGCCCGTCTAGCGGGAGTATGAATACGCAGTATTTT. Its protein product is CASSPSSGSMNTQYF.

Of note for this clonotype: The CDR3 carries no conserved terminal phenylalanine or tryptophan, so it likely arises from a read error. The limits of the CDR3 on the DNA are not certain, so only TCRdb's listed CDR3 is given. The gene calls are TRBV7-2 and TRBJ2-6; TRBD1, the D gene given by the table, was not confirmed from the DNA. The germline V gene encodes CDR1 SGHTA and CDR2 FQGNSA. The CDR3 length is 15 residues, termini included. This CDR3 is CASSLVGNGGYTFGA.

CDR3 sequence (DNA): TGTGCCAGCAGTTATTCGATCTCTGGAAACACCATATATTTT. Translated, it gives CASSYSISGNTIYF. The chain combines TRBV6-9 with TRBJ1-3; D ambiguous. The germline V gene has CDR1 MNHGY and CDR2 SVAAGI. The CDR3 covers 14 residues. V gave up 0 bases and J gave up 0 bases, with 3 bases separating them.

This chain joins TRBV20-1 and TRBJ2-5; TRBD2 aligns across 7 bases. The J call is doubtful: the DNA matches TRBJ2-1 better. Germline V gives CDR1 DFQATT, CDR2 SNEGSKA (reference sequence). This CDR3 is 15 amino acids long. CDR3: CSAPPVTSLKREQFF. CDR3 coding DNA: TGCAGTGCCCCCCCGGTGACTAGCCTCAAGAGAGAGCAGTTCTTC.

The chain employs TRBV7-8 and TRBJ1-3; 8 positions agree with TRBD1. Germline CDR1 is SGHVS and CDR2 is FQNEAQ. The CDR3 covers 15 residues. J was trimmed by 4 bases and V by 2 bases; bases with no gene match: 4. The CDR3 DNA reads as TGTGCCAGCAGCTTAAACAGGGACAGGGGAAACACCATATATTTT. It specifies CASSLNRDRGNTIYF.

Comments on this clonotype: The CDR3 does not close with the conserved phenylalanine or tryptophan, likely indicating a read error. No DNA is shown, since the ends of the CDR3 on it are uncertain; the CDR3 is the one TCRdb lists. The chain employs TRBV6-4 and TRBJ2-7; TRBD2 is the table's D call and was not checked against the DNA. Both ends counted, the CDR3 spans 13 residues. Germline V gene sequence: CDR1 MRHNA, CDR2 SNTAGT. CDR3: CASSEIPPLHFGN.

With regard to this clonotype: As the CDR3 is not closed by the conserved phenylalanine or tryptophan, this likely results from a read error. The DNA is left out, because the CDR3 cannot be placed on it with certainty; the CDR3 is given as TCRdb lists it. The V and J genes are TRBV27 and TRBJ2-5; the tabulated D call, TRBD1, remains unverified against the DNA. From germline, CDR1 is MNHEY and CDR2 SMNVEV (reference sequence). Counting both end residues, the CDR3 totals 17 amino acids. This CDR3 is CASSPPRTINSPLHFGN.

CDR3 region: CASSLTWGRGSVEQFF. DNA for the CDR3: TGTGCCAGCAGCTTAACGTGGGGGAGGGGGTCTGTGGAGCAGTTCTTC. The V call is TRBV7-3, the J call TRBJ2-1, with D maybe TRBD2 (7 bases). This CDR3 has 16 amino acids. Looked up from germline, CDR1 is SGHTA and CDR2 is FQGTGA. Trimming left V 0 bases short and J 10 bases short, with 19 bases between.